Sequencing of this TCR beta chain was carried out in a study of blood T cell repertoires in COVID-19. TCRdb keeps only in-frame clones here, not all; method: immunoSEQ multiplex PCR. The repertoire consists of some 200,000 clones, with about nine tenths occurring once and the leading ten covering approximately 6.1%. This CDR3 region has 15 residues. V was shortened by 0 bases and J by 8 bases, with 15 bases between the two germline ends. CDR1 and CDR2 (germline): SGHRS, YFSETQ. The sequenced sample was peripheral blood. The receptor's source is a man aged 80 or over with acute or convalescent COVID-19. The rearrangement uses TRBV5-1 and TRBJ2-1; D not resolved. In DNA, the CDR3 is TGCGCCAGCAGCTTGGTAGGCCTAGAAAATCATGAGCAGTTCTTC. This encodes CASSLVGLENHEQFF.